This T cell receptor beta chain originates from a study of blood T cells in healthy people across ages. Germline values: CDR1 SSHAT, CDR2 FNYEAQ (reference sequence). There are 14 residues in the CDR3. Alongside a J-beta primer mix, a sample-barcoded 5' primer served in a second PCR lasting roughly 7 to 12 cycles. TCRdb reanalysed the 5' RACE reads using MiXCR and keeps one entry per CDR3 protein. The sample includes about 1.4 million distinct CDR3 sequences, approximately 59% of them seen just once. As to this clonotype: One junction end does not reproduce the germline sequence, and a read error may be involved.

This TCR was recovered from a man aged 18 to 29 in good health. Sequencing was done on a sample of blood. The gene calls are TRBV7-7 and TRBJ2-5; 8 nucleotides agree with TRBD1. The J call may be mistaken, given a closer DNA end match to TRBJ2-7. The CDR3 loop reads CASSPGQGLPEQYF. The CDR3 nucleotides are TGTGCTAGCAGCCCAGGACAGGGTCTGCCCGAGCAGTACTTC.